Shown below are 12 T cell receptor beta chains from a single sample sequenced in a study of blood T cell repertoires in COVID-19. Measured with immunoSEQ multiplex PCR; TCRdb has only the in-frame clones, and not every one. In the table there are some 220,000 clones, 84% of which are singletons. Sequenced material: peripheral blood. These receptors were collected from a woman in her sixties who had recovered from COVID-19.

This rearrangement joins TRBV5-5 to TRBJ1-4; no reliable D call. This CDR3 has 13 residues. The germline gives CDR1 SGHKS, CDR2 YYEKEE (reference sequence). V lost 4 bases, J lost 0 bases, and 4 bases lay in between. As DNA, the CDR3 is TGTGCCAGCAGCCTAGCAACTAATGAAAAACTGTTTTTT. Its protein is CASSLATNEKLFF.

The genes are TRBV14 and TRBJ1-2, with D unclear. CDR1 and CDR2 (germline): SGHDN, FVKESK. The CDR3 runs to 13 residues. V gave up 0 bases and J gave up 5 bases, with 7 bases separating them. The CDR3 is CASSQDLSYGYTF. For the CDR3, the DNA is TGTGCCAGCAGCCAAGATTTGAGTTATGGCTACACCTTC.

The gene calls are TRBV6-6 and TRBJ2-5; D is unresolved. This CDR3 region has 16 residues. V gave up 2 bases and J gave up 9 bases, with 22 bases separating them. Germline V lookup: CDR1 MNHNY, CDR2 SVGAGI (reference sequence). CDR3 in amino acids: CASSYESVTMPRSQYF. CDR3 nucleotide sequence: TGTGCCAGCAGTTACGAATCGGTCACGATGCCGAGGTCCCAGTACTTC.

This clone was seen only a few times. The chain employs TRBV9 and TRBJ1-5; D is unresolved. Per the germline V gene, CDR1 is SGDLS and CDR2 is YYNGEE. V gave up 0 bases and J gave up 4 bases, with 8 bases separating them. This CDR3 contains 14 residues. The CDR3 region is CASSVGAGNQPQHF. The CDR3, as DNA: TGTGCCAGCAGCGTAGGAGCCGGGAATCAGCCCCAGCATTTT.

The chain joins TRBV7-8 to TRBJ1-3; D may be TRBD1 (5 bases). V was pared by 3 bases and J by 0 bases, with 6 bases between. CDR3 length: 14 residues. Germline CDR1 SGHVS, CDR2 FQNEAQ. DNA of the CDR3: TGTGCCAGCAGCTTTACAGGCTCTGGAAACACCATATATTTT. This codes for CASSFTGSGNTIYF.

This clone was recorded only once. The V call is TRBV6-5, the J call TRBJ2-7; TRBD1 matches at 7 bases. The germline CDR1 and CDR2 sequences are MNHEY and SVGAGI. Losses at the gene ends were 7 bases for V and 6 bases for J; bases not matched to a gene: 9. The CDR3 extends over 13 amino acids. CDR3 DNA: TGTGCCAGCAAGGGGGCGGAGACTTCCGAGCAGTACTTC. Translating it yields CASKGAETSEQYF.

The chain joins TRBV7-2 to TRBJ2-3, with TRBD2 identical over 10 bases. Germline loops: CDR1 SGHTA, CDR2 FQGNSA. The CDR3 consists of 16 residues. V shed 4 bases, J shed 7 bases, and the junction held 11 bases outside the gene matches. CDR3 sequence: CASSSPGLARQNTQYF. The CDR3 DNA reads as TGTGCCAGCAGCTCGCCGGGACTAGCGAGACAAAATACGCAGTATTTT.

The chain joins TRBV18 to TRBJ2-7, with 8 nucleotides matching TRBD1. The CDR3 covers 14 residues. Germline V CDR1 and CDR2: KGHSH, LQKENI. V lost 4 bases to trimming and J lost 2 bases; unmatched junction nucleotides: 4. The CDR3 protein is CASSHSGQAYEQYF. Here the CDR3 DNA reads TGTGCCAGCTCACACTCGGGACAGGCCTACGAGCAGTACTTC.

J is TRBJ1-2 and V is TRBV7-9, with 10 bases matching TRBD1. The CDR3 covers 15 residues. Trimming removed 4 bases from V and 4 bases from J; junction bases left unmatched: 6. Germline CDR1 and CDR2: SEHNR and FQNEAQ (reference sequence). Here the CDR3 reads CASSSSDRGLYGYTF. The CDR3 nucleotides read TGTGCCAGCAGCTCGTCCGACAGGGGGCTCTATGGCTACACCTTC. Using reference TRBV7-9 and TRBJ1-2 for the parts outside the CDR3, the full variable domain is DTGVSQNPRHKITKRGQNVTFRCDPISEHNRLYWYRQTLGQGPEFLTYFQNEAQLEKSRLLSDRFSAERPKGSFSTLEIQRTEQGDSAMYLCASSSSDRGLYGYTFGSGTRLTVV.

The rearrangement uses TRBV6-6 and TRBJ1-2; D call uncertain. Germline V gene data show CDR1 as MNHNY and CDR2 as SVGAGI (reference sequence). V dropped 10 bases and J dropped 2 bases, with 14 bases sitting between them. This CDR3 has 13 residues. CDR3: CATKNERNYGYTF. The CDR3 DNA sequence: TGTGCCACCAAAAACGAGAGAAACTATGGCTACACCTTC.

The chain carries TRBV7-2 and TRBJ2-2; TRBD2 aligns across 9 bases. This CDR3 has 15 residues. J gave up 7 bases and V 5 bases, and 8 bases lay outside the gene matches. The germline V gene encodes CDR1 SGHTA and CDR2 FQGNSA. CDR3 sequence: CASSPSGGRNGELFF. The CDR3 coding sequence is TGTGCCAGCAGCCCCAGCGGGGGGAGGAACGGGGAGCTGTTTTTT.

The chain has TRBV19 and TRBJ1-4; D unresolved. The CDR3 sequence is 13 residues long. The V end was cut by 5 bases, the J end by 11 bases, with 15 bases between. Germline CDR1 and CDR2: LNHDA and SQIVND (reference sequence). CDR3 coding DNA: TGTGCCAGTAGTCCCGCCCGTAGATGGAAACTGTTTTTT. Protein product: CASSPARRWKLFF.